This T cell receptor beta chain appears in the sequencing data of a study of CD8 T cells in ankylosing spondylitis. V was shortened by 5 bases and J by 0 bases, with 10 bases between the two germline ends. Germline-derived CDR1 and CDR2 are SGHVS and FNYEAQ. CDR3 length: 14 amino acids. TCRdb reprocessed the 5' RACE reads with MiXCR, giving one entry per CDR3 protein. This table holds fewer than 200,000 distinct CDR3 sequences, roughly 18% found once. This clonotype occurred many times. The antigen remains unidentified. Study results and caveats: Disease-linked clones were found to be CD8+ and relatively rare in peripheral blood. For ankylosing spondylitis blood, a TCR beta motif of roughly 8 highly homologous variants appeared characteristic.

Sequenced: blood, either unsorted or a sorted T cell fraction (not recorded which). The source of this sequence is a male donor with ankylosing spondylitis or in good health (not recorded which). The rearrangement links TRBV7-6 to TRBJ1-2; the D gene is possibly TRBD1 (5 bases). The CDR3 spells CASSPDRTNYGYTF. CDR3 DNA: TGTGCCAGCAGCCCTGACAGAACTAACTATGGCTACACCTTC.